Each of the 8 T cell receptor beta chains below was sequenced from the same sample in a study of blood T cell repertoires in COVID-19 (dated by TCRdb to about 2020). The library was obtained by the immunoSEQ multiplex PCR assay. Held by TCRdb, this immuneACCESS table contains in-frame sequences only and omits some clones. Under half of the omission traces to an unresolved V gene where checked; the cause of the rest is unknown. The sample table holds 55,000 to 70,000 clones, of which nearly 90% were seen once. Clones ranked in the top ten supply 3.4% of the sample. What was sequenced was peripheral blood. The receptors were sampled from a woman between 45 and 65 years old with COVID-19, enrolled during active disease.

V is TRBV28 and J is TRBJ1-1, with TRBD1 as a possible D gene (6 bases). V was clipped by 1 base and J by 6 bases, with 12 bases between them. The germline V gene encodes CDR1 MDHEN and CDR2 SYDVKM. This CDR3 spans 14 amino acids. CDR3 in DNA: TGTGCCAGCAGTTTATCGTGGGGGCAGGCTGAAGCTTTCTTT. Translating it yields CASSLSWGQAEAFF.

The gene calls are TRBV11-2 and TRBJ2-2; the match to TRBD2 covers 12 bases. This CDR3 spans 17 amino acids. Germline CDR1 SGHAT, CDR2 FQNNGV. V lost 1 base to trimming and J lost 4 bases; unmatched junction nucleotides: 4. The CDR3: CASSLVTLAGGTGELFF. CDR3 DNA: TGTGCCAGCAGCTTAGTAACACTAGCGGGAGGCACCGGGGAGCTGTTTTTT.

This chain links TRBV29-1 with TRBJ1-4; 8 bases line up with TRBD1. The ends lost 6 bases at V and 5 bases at J; junction bases unmatched: 2. Germline V gene sequence: CDR1 SQVTM, CDR2 ANQGSEA. The CDR3 runs to 12 residues. This CDR3 is CSVRQGNEKLFF. The DNA for the CDR3 is TGCAGCGTCCGACAGGGGAATGAAAAACTGTTTTTT. Drawing the rest from reference TRBV29-1 and TRBJ1-4, the complete variable domain is SAVISQKPSRDICQRGTSLTIQCQVDSQVTMMFWYRQQPGQSLTLIATANQGSEATYESGFVIDKFPISRPNLTFSTLTVSNMSPEDSSIYLCSVRQGNEKLFFGSGTQLSVL.

Concerning this clone: The junction departs from germline at one end; a sequencing error may be responsible. The chain is built from TRBV3-1 (or the pseudogene TRBV3-2) and TRBJ2-7; 9 nucleotides agree with TRBD2. CDR1 is LGHDT and CDR2 is YNNKEL in the germline V gene (reference sequence). The CDR3 is 14 residues long. The CDR3 nucleotides read TGTGCCAGCAGCCAAGGGTATTCTAGCGGGATACGGTCCTTC. This translates into CASSQGYSSGIRSF.

The chain uses TRBV9 and TRBJ2-2; D is perhaps TRBD2 (5 bases). The CDR3 has 14 residues. The V gene lost 0 bases and the J gene lost 6 bases, with 9 bases spanning the gap. Germline V gives CDR1 SGDLS, CDR2 YYNGEE. CDR3 in amino acids: CASSVVGGSGELFF. In nucleotides, the CDR3 is TGTGCCAGCAGCGTAGTTGGAGGATCCGGGGAGCTGTTTTTT.

This chain uses TRBV6-5 with TRBJ2-7; D is ambiguous. Germline CDR1 and CDR2: MNHEY and SVGAGI. The CDR3 spans 12 residues. V dropped 10 bases and J dropped 3 bases, with 13 bases sitting between them. CDR3 in DNA: TGTGCCAACGGAGTCTACGGCTACGAGCAGTACTTC. This translates into CANGVYGYEQYF.

V gene TRBV7-3 combines with J gene TRBJ2-5; 7 bases are shared with TRBD2. Germline CDR1 reads SGHTA; CDR2 reads FQGTGA. Unmatched junction bases numbered 6, after V lost 2 bases and J lost 9 bases. The CDR3 totals 13 residues. The CDR3 DNA follows: TGTGCCAGCAGCTTACAAGGGAGCGGGGCCCAGTACTTC. Amino acids: CASSLQGSGAQYF.

This chain links TRBV4-1 with TRBJ1-1; 9 bases match TRBD1. There are 15 residues in the CDR3. Germline CDR1 reads MGHRA; CDR2 reads YSYEKL. Trimming cost V 2 bases and J 0 bases; bases outside gene matches: 1. The CDR3 is CASSQRQGVNTEAFF. The CDR3 DNA reads as TGCGCCAGCAGCCAAAGACAGGGGGTGAACACTGAAGCTTTCTTT.